These 30 T cell receptor beta chains originate from one sample sequenced in a study of shared clonotypes between healthy human individuals. In the naive CD8 group, cells lacked CD45RO and were positively selected for CCR7, so terminally differentiated effector memory CD45RA+ cells were left out. Here immunoSEQ multiplex PCR was the method, and the copy in TCRdb shows in-frame clones only, minus some. The sample lists roughly 2 million clones, less than 95% occurring once. The sequenced sample was naive CD8+ T cells sorted from blood. These receptors originate from a man aged 18 to 29 in good health.

This chain uses TRBV18 with TRBJ1-2; tentative D call: TRBD1 (5 bases). This CDR3 has 16 residues. V shed 6 bases and J shed 4 bases, with 21 bases lying between them. CDR1 and CDR2 from the germline V gene are KGHSH and LQKENI. This CDR3 is CASSPESGGEIYGYTF. The CDR3, as DNA: TGTGCCAGCTCCCCAGAGTCAGGAGGGGAAATCTATGGCTACACCTTC.

The chain carries TRBV5-6 and TRBJ1-6; 8 nucleotides agree with TRBD1. The CDR3 extends over 15 amino acids. The V segment lost 4 bases and the J segment 6 bases; nucleotides outside the gene matches: 6. Germline V gene sequence: CDR1 SGHDT, CDR2 YYEEEE. CDR3 in DNA: TGTGCCAGCAGCCTCGGGACAGGTAGTAATTCACCCCTCCACTTT. It is translated as CASSLGTGSNSPLHF.

This chain connects TRBV21-1 to TRBJ2-7; the table's D gene call, TRBD2, was not cross checked with the DNA. TRBV21-1 is described as a pseudogene. The CDR3 length is 16 residues. In DNA, the CDR3 is TGTGCCAGCAGCAAAACTCCTAGCGGGAGGAGTCCGGAGCAGTACTTC. It translates to CASSKTPSGRSPEQYF.

The gene calls are TRBV7-2 and TRBJ1-1; D remains ambiguous. There are 13 residues in the CDR3. V was clipped by 3 bases and J by 2 bases, with 7 bases between them. Germline assignment: CDR1 SGHTA and CDR2 FQGNSA. CDR3 DNA sequence: TGTGCCAGCAGCTTTTGGGAAAACACTGAAGCTTTCTTT. As protein: CASSFWENTEAFF. The entire variable domain, with the rest obtained from reference TRBV7-2 and TRBJ1-1, is as follows: GAGVSQSPSNKVTEKGKDVELRCDPISGHTALYWYRQSLGQGLEFLIYFQGNSAPDKSGLPSDRFSAERTGGSVSTLTIQRTQQEDSAVYLCASSFWENTEAFFGQGTRLTVV.

The chain links TRBV6-5 to TRBJ1-1; a weak D match, TRBD1 (5 bases). V was trimmed by 5 bases and J by 0 bases, leaving 10 bases between them. Germline V CDR1 and CDR2: MNHEY, SVGAGI. CDR3 size: 14 residues. For the CDR3, the DNA is TGTGCCAGCAGTGTAGACAGAGTGAACACTGAAGCTTTCTTT. Protein product: CASSVDRVNTEAFF.

The chain uses TRBV11-2 and TRBJ2-3; TRBD2 aligns across 7 bases. The CDR3 consists of 15 residues. Germline-derived CDR1 and CDR2 are SGHAT and FQNNGV. Unmatched junction bases numbered 11, after V lost 6 bases and J lost 5 bases. CDR3 in amino acids: CASSRDYRLGDTQYF. CDR3 nucleotide sequence: TGTGCCAGCAGTCGGGACTACCGCTTAGGAGATACGCAGTATTTT.

The V call is TRBV5-1, the J call TRBJ2-7, with D perhaps matching TRBD1 (5 bases). Per the germline V gene, CDR1 is SGHRS and CDR2 is YFSETQ. V was pared by 0 bases and J by 5 bases, with 12 bases between. This CDR3 has 14 amino acids. The CDR3 is CASSLGQGSHEQYF. As DNA, the CDR3 is TGCGCCAGCAGCTTGGGGCAGGGTAGCCACGAGCAGTACTTC.

The chain couples TRBV2 to TRBJ2-2; 8 bases line up with TRBD1. Germline CDR1 SNHLY, CDR2 FYNNEI. The CDR3 is made up of 18 amino acids. Germline trimming cut 3 bases from V and 6 bases from J; bases unmatched to any gene: 15. Here the CDR3 reads CASSEAPLGQGSAGELFF. The CDR3 DNA reads TGTGCCAGCAGTGAGGCGCCCTTAGGACAGGGTTCGGCCGGGGAGCTGTTTTTT.

The chain carries TRBV2 and TRBJ1-2, with D tentatively TRBD1 (5 bases). CDR3 length equals 21 residues. V was cut by 3 bases and J by 1 base, with 30 bases left in between. Germline V gene lookup returns CDR1 SNHLY and CDR2 FYNNEI. As DNA, the CDR3 is TGTGCCAGCAGTGATTTAGAAAATCCCTCCCTGACATTGGGGCATAACTATGGCTACACCTTC. This encodes CASSDLENPSLTLGHNYGYTF.

The chain combines TRBV6-6 with TRBJ2-7, with D possibly matching TRBD2 (5 bases). In germline, CDR1 is MNHNY, CDR2 SVGAGI (reference sequence). This CDR3 is built from 13 residues. V lost 6 bases, J lost 4 bases, and 13 bases lay in between. The CDR3 DNA follows: TGTGCCAGCAGCCCCGGGAATCTTTACGAGCAGTACTTC. This encodes CASSPGNLYEQYF.

V gene TRBV5-1 combines with J gene TRBJ1-6, with 8 bases identical to TRBD1. Per germline, CDR1 SGHRS and CDR2 YFSETQ. V dropped 0 bases and J dropped 8; count of bases not matched to a gene: 4. This CDR3 contains 15 residues. The CDR3 DNA sequence: TGCGCCAGCAGCTTGGGAGCAGGGGGCGATTCACCCCTCCACTTT. Translating it yields CASSLGAGGDSPLHF.

The sample holds one count of this clone. The gene calls are TRBV6-6 and TRBJ1-1; a weak D match, TRBD1 (5 bases). Trimming removed 0 bases from V and 9 bases from J, with 20 bases in between. CDR3 size: 16 residues. Germline CDR1 and CDR2: MNHNY and SVGAGI (reference sequence). This CDR3 is CASSYSPRDVRLKAFF. The CDR3 nucleotides are TGTGCCAGCAGTTACTCGCCACGGGACGTGAGGTTAAAAGCTTTCTTT.

This clone occurred once. The chain is built from TRBV5-6 and TRBJ2-3; 8 positions match TRBD1. This CDR3 comprises 14 residues. Per germline, CDR1 SGHDT and CDR2 YYEEEE. J was trimmed by 3 bases and V by 4 bases; bases with no gene match: 4. As DNA, the CDR3 is TGTGCCAGCAGCATCGGGACAGGAACAGATACGCAGTATTTT. Encoded protein: CASSIGTGTDTQYF.

The chain uses TRBV5-8 and TRBJ2-3; tentative D call: TRBD2 (6 bases). Germline loops: CDR1 SGHTS, CDR2 YDEGEE. V dropped 4 bases and J dropped 1 base, with 16 bases sitting between them. The CDR3 contains 16 residues. CDR3: CASSRGLAAGTDTQYF. In nucleotides, the CDR3 is TGTGCCAGCAGCAGAGGCTTAGCGGCAGGCACAGATACGCAGTATTTT.

This clone has a single count. This rearrangement joins TRBV6-1 to TRBJ2-7; a weak D match, TRBD1 (5 bases). The CDR3 is made up of 16 amino acids. Germline lookup yields CDR1 MNHNS and CDR2 SASEGT. Trimming took off 3 bases at V and 2 bases at J, with 17 bases between the two ends. The CDR3 here is CASSETTRTQTYEQYF. CDR3 nucleotides: TGTGCCAGCAGTGAGACAACCAGGACACAAACCTACGAGCAGTACTTC.

The chain employs TRBV28 and TRBJ1-2, with 7 nucleotides matching TRBD1. Germline V gene sequence: CDR1 MDHEN, CDR2 SYDVKM. This CDR3 has 17 amino acids. Trimming at V came to 6 bases and at J to 0 bases, leaving 13 bases not matched to a gene. The CDR3 loop reads CASRKRQGGLANYGYTF. The CDR3 nucleotides read TGTGCCAGCAGAAAACGACAGGGAGGGTTAGCTAACTATGGCTACACCTTC.

The gene calls are TRBV18 and TRBJ1-4; TRBD1 agrees at 7 bases. This CDR3 is 15 amino acids long. V trimming: 6 bases; J trimming: 7 bases; junction bases outside the gene matches: 11. CDR1 KGHSH and CDR2 LQKENI come from the germline V gene. DNA for the CDR3: TGTGCCAGCTCCCCTGACAGGGAACATAGTGAAAAACTGTTTTTT. It encodes CASSPDREHSEKLFF.

The genes are TRBV6-6 and TRBJ2-7; 8 bases are shared with TRBD1. This CDR3 spans 15 amino acids. In germline, CDR1 is MNHNY, CDR2 SVGAGI (reference sequence). Losses at the gene ends were 2 bases for V and 2 bases for J; bases not matched to a gene: 5. CDR3 DNA: TGTGCCAGCAGTTACCCAGACAGGGGACCCTACGAGCAGTACTTC. Residues: CASSYPDRGPYEQYF.

This clone was seen once. The genes are TRBV2 and TRBJ1-1; D is undetermined. V shed 1 base and J shed 1 base, with 10 bases lying between them. Per the germline V gene, CDR1 is SNHLY and CDR2 is FYNNEI. This CDR3 is built from 15 residues. The CDR3 sequence is CASSEEANSNTEAFF. CDR3 bases: TGTGCCAGCAGTGAAGAGGCGAACTCGAACACTGAAGCTTTCTTT.

The rearrangement joins TRBV9 to TRBJ1-2, with 10 bases that match TRBD1. There are 14 residues in the CDR3. Germline V lookup: CDR1 SGDLS, CDR2 YYNGEE. V was clipped by 1 base and J by 6 bases; unmatched bases: 3. The DNA of the CDR3 is TGTGCCAGCAGCGTATACGGGACAGGGGATGGCTACACCTTC. Its protein product is CASSVYGTGDGYTF.

This chain links TRBV7-9 with TRBJ1-1; D gene unclear. Germline CDR1 and CDR2: SEHNR and FQNEAQ (reference sequence). The CDR3 length is 16 residues. V was cut by 5 bases and J by 0 bases, with 16 bases left in between. CDR3 sequence: CASSPEHGRLNTEAFF. The CDR3 nucleotides read TGTGCCAGCAGCCCAGAACACGGACGATTGAACACTGAAGCTTTCTTT.

The chain recombines TRBV4-1 with TRBJ2-5; unclear D gene. Germline loops: CDR1 MGHRA, CDR2 YSYEKL. This CDR3 has 16 residues. Trimming removed 1 base from V and 5 bases from J, with 17 bases in between. The CDR3 DNA follows: TGCGCCAGCAGCCAAGCCCCTTGGTCGGCAGTTGAGACCCAGTACTTC. Encoded protein: CASSQAPWSAVETQYF.

The rearrangement uses TRBV9 and TRBJ2-2; 8 bases fit TRBD1. Germline loops: CDR1 SGDLS, CDR2 YYNGEE. The CDR3 contains 15 residues. After removal of 3 bases from V and 3 bases from J, the junction contained 4 bases not matched to a gene. The CDR3 is CASSDRGVDTGELFF. The CDR3 coding sequence is TGTGCCAGCAGCGACAGGGGGGTGGACACCGGGGAGCTGTTTTTT.

This clone was seen many times. The chain combines TRBV7-6 with TRBJ2-2; 8 bases map to TRBD1. The length of the CDR3 is 17 residues. J was trimmed by 4 bases and V by 3 bases; bases with no gene match: 10. Germline assignment: CDR1 SGHVS and CDR2 FNYEAQ. As DNA, the CDR3 is TGTGCCAGCAGCTTGCCCTCAGGGGGCGCGAGCACCGGGGAGCTGTTTTTT. Translated: CASSLPSGGASTGELFF.

The chain has TRBV11-2 and TRBJ2-7, with D unresolved. Germline V CDR1 and CDR2: SGHAT, FQNNGV. This CDR3 has 11 amino acids. Trimming left V 5 bases short and J 7 bases short, with 9 bases between. CDR3 loop: CASSTQVEQYF. In DNA form, the CDR3 reads TGTGCCAGCAGCACTCAGGTAGAGCAGTACTTC.

This clone was seen only once. Within the sample, other DNA sequences also encode this same CDR3. This rearrangement joins TRBV6-5 to TRBJ1-1; D gene uncertain. This CDR3 spans 14 amino acids. Trimming shortened V by 2 bases and J by 1 base, and 8 bases separated the two germline ends. Germline loops: CDR1 MNHEY, CDR2 SVGAGI. The CDR3 loop reads CASSYGGENTEAFF. For the CDR3, the DNA is TGTGCCAGCAGTTACGGAGGCGAGAACACTGAAGCTTTCTTT.

The rearrangement uses TRBV6-5 and TRBJ1-6; TRBD1 aligns across 8 bases. V lost 6 bases and J lost 6; bases outside the gene matches: 7. Germline CDR1 MNHEY, CDR2 SVGAGI. The CDR3 has 15 amino acids. As DNA, the CDR3 is TGTGCCAGCAGCTCCGGACAGGGTTCTAATTCACCCCTCCACTTT. Protein: CASSSGQGSNSPLHF.

The chain is built from TRBV7-2 and TRBJ2-1, with TRBD2 matching 10 bases. V lost 1 base and J lost 7; bases outside the gene matches: 10. The CDR3 is 17 amino acids. Germline V gene data show CDR1 as SGHTA and CDR2 as FQGNSA. As DNA, the CDR3 is TGTGCCAGCAGCTTAGAATCTAGCGGGGGTAGAGCGAATGAGCAGTTCTTC. Translated, it gives CASSLESSGGRANEQFF.

The chain employs TRBV30 and TRBJ2-7; no firm D call. CDR1 is GTSNPN, CDR2 SVGIG, per germline (reference sequence). The CDR3 has 13 residues. V lost 1 base and J 7 bases, leaving 14 bases between the germline ends. This CDR3 is CAWSAFPRPEQYF. As DNA, the CDR3 is TGTGCCTGGAGTGCCTTCCCTAGGCCGGAGCAGTACTTC.

As concerns this clone: Germline is not matched at one junction end, which may reflect a read error. The rearrangement uses TRBV7-2 and TRBJ1-1, with a possible D match to TRBD1 (5 bases). This CDR3 has 13 residues. CDR1 is SGHTA, CDR2 FQGNSA, per germline. The CDR3 coding sequence is TGTGCCAGCAGCTTTCAGGGTAACACTGGAGCTTTCTTT. Its translation: CASSFQGNTGAFF.